The sequence of this TCR beta chain was determined in a study of shared clonotypes between healthy human individuals. Study conclusions and caveats: In the sorted subsets, rarefaction showed sequencing was incomplete despite large depth. Clonotypes not shared had lower generation probabilities than those common to all four donors. In a handful of donors, around 5% of naive CD4 clonotypes appeared in common.

On this clone itself: Antigen: not known.

CDR3 length: 14 residues. Germline-derived CDR1 and CDR2 are MNHEY and SMNVEV (reference sequence). V lost 4 bases to trimming and J lost 5 bases, with 15 bases between them. Libraries were prepared by immunoSEQ multiplex PCR; TCRdb keeps only in-frame clonotypes and omits some of them. The profile shows 2 million or so clones, less than 95% of them singletons. Naive CD8 cells comprised CD45RO-negative, CCR7-positively selected cells, excluding terminally differentiated effector memory CD45RA+ cells. This sequence originates from a man between 18 and 29 years old in good health. Specimen: naive CD8+ T cells sorted from blood. The chain is built from TRBV27 and TRBJ2-7; the D is unclear. This CDR3 is CASSWTDPADEQYF. The CDR3 nucleotides are TGTGCCAGCAGTTGGACGGACCCGGCCGACGAGCAGTACTTC.